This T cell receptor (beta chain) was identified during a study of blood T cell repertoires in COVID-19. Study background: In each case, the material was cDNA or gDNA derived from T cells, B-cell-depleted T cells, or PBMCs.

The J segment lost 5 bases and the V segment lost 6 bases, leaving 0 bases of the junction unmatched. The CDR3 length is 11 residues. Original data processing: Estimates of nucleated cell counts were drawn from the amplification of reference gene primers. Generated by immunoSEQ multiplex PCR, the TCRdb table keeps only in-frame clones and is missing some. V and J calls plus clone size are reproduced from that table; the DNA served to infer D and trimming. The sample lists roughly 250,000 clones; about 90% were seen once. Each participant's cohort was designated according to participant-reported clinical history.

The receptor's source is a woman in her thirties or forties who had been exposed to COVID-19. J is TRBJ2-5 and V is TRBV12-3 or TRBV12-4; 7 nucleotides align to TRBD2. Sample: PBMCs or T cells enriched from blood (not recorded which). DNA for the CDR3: TGTGCCAGCAGGGGGGGGGAGACCCAGTACTTC. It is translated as CASRGGETQYF.